This TCR beta chain was recorded in a study of blood T cell repertoires in COVID-19 (dated by TCRdb to 2019 to 2021). As for the study more broadly: Samples covering the acute and convalescent phases of COVID-19 were provided by collaborators in the United States, Italy and Spain. The prospective study material was composed of cDNA or gDNA derived from T cells, B-cell-depleted T cells, or PBMCs. Subjects who had been exposed to COVID-19, were actively infected with it, or had recovered from it provided the deeply sampled blood TCRbeta repertoires that made up the dataset. The repertoires were released in a freely available public database intended as a resource for research on the immune response to SARS-CoV-2. The samples were drawn from two sources: the first 160 participants of the ongoing ImmuneRACE study, and 950 to 1,500 subjects contributed by 6 global collaborators. Sample metadata almost always included a de-identified subject ID, COVID-19 status, age in years and sex. Where available, HLA class I and class II types were taken from metadata supplied by the sample provider and were not determined by assay-based typing.

TCRbeta CDR3 regions were amplified from genomic DNA using the immunoSEQ Assay, a bias-controlled multiplex PCR. Per the source publication's procedure: The number of nucleated cells in each sample was estimated from the amplification of reference gene primers within the assay. Sequence reads were collapsed and filtered to measure the absolute abundance of every unique TCRbeta CDR3 rearrangement. For each sample, productive Simpson clonality was calculated by taking the square root of Simpson's diversity index across productive rearrangements. Entries here come from immuneACCESS through TCRdb and include only in-frame sequences with V and J called. Some clones fail to appear in such tables; in the studies checked, an unresolved V gene covers under half of the shortfall, and the cause of the remainder is unknown. The V and J calls and clone size were taken over from that table, and D and trimming were inferred from the DNA. A total of more than 250,000 clones appear in this sample, over 70% of them only once. The ten largest clones represent approximately 1.3% of the sample.

Sequences MGHDK (CDR1) and SYGVNS (CDR2) are obtained from the germline V gene. The CDR3 covers 14 residues, taking in both the cysteine and the phenylalanine. Here the CDR3 DNA is all that survives: 42 bases in frame from base 1. The germline ends are 17 bases apart after V is trimmed by 6 bases and J by 6 bases. Overall study outcomes, separate from this receptor: Clinical and demographic metadata were provided uncurated, with the amount varying by source and participant.

Whole blood was collected in K2EDTA tubes by collaborating institutions according to the institutions' own protocols. For TCRbeta analysis, collaborators shipped samples in one of three forms: frozen whole blood, isolated PBMCs, or DNA extracted from either of those sample types. About this clone: What this receptor recognizes is not known. Nothing much larger sits one base from this clone, and base qualities are not available.

The TCR originated in a woman between 45 and 65 years old with acute or convalescent COVID-19. In this chain, TRBV25-1 is recombined with TRBJ1-2, and possibly TRBD1, on 6 matching bases. Sequencing was carried out using peripheral blood. The CDR3 amino acid sequence is: CASSQNPGDHGYTF. The sequenced DNA: TGTGCCAGCAGCCAGAATCCAGGGGACCATGGCTACACCTTC.